The 24 T cell receptor beta chains presented below share a single source sample, sequenced in a study of PD-1 blockade in classical Hodgkin lymphoma. Libraries were prepared by immunoSEQ multiplex PCR; TCRdb keeps only in-frame clonotypes and omits some of them. The sample carries under 80,000 clones, 70% to 90% recorded once. Time point in this sample: cycle 4 day 1 (C4D1), after 5 to 7 weeks of nivolumab. Each and every patient relapsed after autologous stem cell transplantation, and patients got differing brentuximab vedotin exposure. The starting material was peripheral blood mononuclear cells (PBMCs), obtained before the fourth cycle of nivolumab. All receptors come from a human donor with classical Hodgkin lymphoma.

The chain joins TRBV5-8 to TRBJ2-3; D is ambiguous. There are 11 residues in the CDR3. CDR1 and CDR2 (germline): SGHTS, YDEGEE. V dropped 4 bases and J dropped 4 bases, with 4 bases sitting between them. The CDR3 region is CASSSADTQYF. In nucleotides, the CDR3 is TGTGCCAGCAGCAGCGCAGATACGCAGTATTTT. Full variable domain (outside the CDR3, taken from reference TRBV5-8 and TRBJ2-3): EAGVTQSPTHLIKTRGQQATLRCSPISGHTSVYWYQQALGLGLQFLLWYDEGEERNRGNFPPRFSGRQFPNYSSELNVNALELEDSALYLCASSSADTQYFGPGTRLTVL.

Here the CDR3 DNA reads TGTGCCAGCAGCCCACAGGATACGCAGTATTTT. Residues: CASSPQDTQYF. J is TRBJ2-3 and V is TRBV7-9, with unresolved D. Trimming removed 5 bases from V and 6 bases from J, with 6 bases in between. CDR3 length equals 11 residues. CDR1 is SEHNR, CDR2 FQNEAQ, per germline (reference sequence).

This chain uses TRBV6-6 with TRBJ1-4, with no clear D. V was clipped by 6 bases and J by 7 bases, with 18 bases between them. The CDR3 runs to 15 residues. Per the germline V gene, CDR1 is MNHNY and CDR2 is SVGAGI (reference sequence). The CDR3 DNA is TGTGCCAGCAGCCGAATTGGCCTTGTAGTTGAAAAACTGTTTTTT. Translating it yields CASSRIGLVVEKLFF.

V and J are TRBV5-1 and TRBJ2-3; 10 nucleotides align to TRBD2. The J segment lost 2 bases and the V segment lost 5 bases, leaving 5 bases of the junction unmatched. The V gene's germline CDR1 is SGHRS and CDR2 YFSETQ. The CDR3 is 15 residues long. This CDR3 is CASRTGTSDTDTQYF. The CDR3 region has the DNA TGCGCCAGCAGGACCGGGACTAGCGACACAGATACGCAGTATTTT.

The rearrangement uses TRBV23-1 and TRBJ2-7; the D is unclear. TRBV23-1 is labeled an ORF, and its function is uncertain. V lost 11 bases and J 6 bases, leaving 20 bases between the germline ends. The length of the CDR3 is 13 residues. CDR3 sequence (DNA): TGCGCCGGATCCCATGGCCCGGTTCTCGAGCAGTACTTC. It translates to CAGSHGPVLEQYF.

V usage is TRBV29-1 and J usage is TRBJ2-5, with a weak D call TRBD2 (6 bases). The germline V gene has CDR1 SQVTM and CDR2 ANQGSEA. This CDR3 contains 13 residues. V was clipped by 7 bases and J by 3 bases, with 15 bases between them. The CDR3 here is CSGAGTAKETQYF. Written as DNA, the CDR3 is TGCAGCGGAGCCGGGACTGCGAAAGAGACCCAGTACTTC.

The rearrangement links TRBV5-1 to TRBJ2-5; the D call may be TRBD1 or TRBD2 (5 bases each). Germline CDR1 is SGHRS and CDR2 is YFSETQ. This CDR3 is 16 amino acids long. The V end was cut by 4 bases, the J end by 1 base, with 17 bases between. CDR3 protein: CASSPGPGRVQETQYF. The CDR3 nucleotides are TGCGCCAGCAGCCCGGGACCTGGACGGGTCCAAGAGACCCAGTACTTC.

The sample holds one count of this clone. This rearrangement joins TRBV4-1 to TRBJ1-1; D gene unclear. V was shortened by 2 bases and J by 1 base, with 8 bases between the two germline ends. This CDR3 contains 14 residues. The germline gives CDR1 MGHRA, CDR2 YSYEKL. The CDR3 loop reads CASSQTGRNTEAFF. Here the CDR3 DNA reads TGCGCCAGCAGCCAAACCGGTAGGAACACTGAAGCTTTCTTT.

This rearrangement joins TRBV11-2 to TRBJ1-1; unclear D gene. Germline CDR1 and CDR2: SGHAT and FQNNGV. Trimming shortened V by 5 bases and J by 10 bases, and 17 bases separated the two germline ends. CDR3 length: 13 residues. DNA of the CDR3: TGTGCCAGCAGCCAGGACGCTCGGGATGGAGCTTTCTTT. The encoded protein is CASSQDARDGAFF. Variable domain in full (rest from reference TRBV11-2 and TRBJ1-1): EAGVAQSPRYKIIEKRQSVAFWCNPISGHATLYWYQQILGQGPKLLIQFQNNGVVDDSQLPKDRFSAERLKGVDSTLKIQPAKLEDSAVYLCASSQDARDGAFFGQGTRLTVV.

V and J are TRBV6-6 and TRBJ2-2, with D possibly being TRBD1 (5 bases). The germline gives CDR1 MNHNY, CDR2 SVGAGI (reference sequence). The CDR3 sequence is 13 residues long. Trimming removed 6 bases at V and 4 bases at J, with 9 bases between. CDR3 region: CASSLDSTGELFF. The DNA for the CDR3 is TGTGCCAGCAGCCTCGACAGCACCGGGGAGCTGTTTTTT.

This chain uses TRBV6-4 with TRBJ2-1; a weak D match, TRBD2 (5 bases). The V end was cut by 6 bases, the J end by 3 bases, with 15 bases between. The CDR3 is 15 residues long. CDR1 and CDR2 from the germline V gene are MRHNA and SNTAGT. CDR3 sequence: CASRATPRGYNEQFF. The CDR3 DNA reads TGTGCCAGCAGGGCTACACCTCGGGGCTACAATGAGCAGTTCTTC.

This rearrangement joins TRBV7-6 to TRBJ1-4; TRBD1 might be the D (5 bases). The V and J ends lost 4 bases and 7 bases respectively, with 16 bases between them. The length of the CDR3 is 15 residues. Germline loops: CDR1 SGHVS, CDR2 FNYEAQ. The CDR3 region is CASSSYAGEGEKLFF. The CDR3 nucleotides read TGTGCCAGCAGCTCCTATGCGGGGGAGGGTGAAAAACTGTTTTTT.

The chain combines TRBV19 with TRBJ1-2; TRBD1 matches at 7 bases. This CDR3 is built from 13 residues. In germline, CDR1 is LNHDA, CDR2 SQIVND (reference sequence). J gave up 4 bases and V 6 bases, and 5 bases lay outside the gene matches. The CDR3 region is CASRPRDSYGYTF. The DNA of the CDR3 is TGTGCCAGTAGGCCCCGGGACAGCTATGGCTACACCTTC.

This rearrangement joins TRBV19 to TRBJ2-7; TRBD2 agrees at 10 bases. Losses at the gene ends were 5 bases for V and 4 bases for J; bases not matched to a gene: 5. CDR1 and CDR2 from the germline V gene are LNHDA and SQIVND (reference sequence). There are 14 residues in the CDR3. DNA of the CDR3: TGTGCCAGTAGTTCCGGGACTAGCGCTTACGAGCAGTACTTC. Protein product: CASSSGTSAYEQYF.

This clone was seen just once. V is TRBV5-4 and J is TRBJ2-5, with TRBD1 matching over 9 bases. The CDR3 totals 13 residues. The ends lost 4 bases at V and 7 bases at J; junction bases unmatched: 5. The V gene's germline CDR1 is SGHNT and CDR2 YYREEE (reference sequence). CDR3: CASSGDRVATQYF. For the CDR3, the DNA is TGTGCCAGCAGCGGGGACAGGGTCGCGACCCAGTACTTC.

A few counts support this clone. V is TRBV21-1 and J is TRBJ1-6. TRBV21-1 is shown as a pseudogene. This CDR3 comprises 12 residues. CDR3 DNA sequence: TGTGCCAGCAGCAAAGCAGGTCTACCCCTCCACTTT. Amino acids: CASSKAGLPLHF.

The chain joins TRBV27 to TRBJ2-3; D call uncertain. There are 11 residues in the CDR3. V was cut by 6 bases and J by 6 bases, with 7 bases left in between. In germline, CDR1 is MNHEY, CDR2 SMNVEV (reference sequence). The CDR3 region has the DNA TGTGCCAGCAGCTCTGAGGATACGCAGTATTTT. It codes for CASSSEDTQYF.

The rearrangement joins TRBV5-4 to TRBJ1-1; tentative D call: TRBD1 (5 bases). V was cut by 1 base and J by 8 bases, with 9 bases left in between. The CDR3 runs 12 residues. CDR1 and CDR2 (germline): SGHNT, YYREEE (reference sequence). The CDR3 nucleotides are TGTGCCAGCAGCTTGTATGAGGGGGAAGCTTTCTTT. This encodes CASSLYEGEAFF.

The chain has TRBV11-2 and TRBJ2-7; the D is unclear. The CDR3 runs to 15 residues. Trimming removed 0 bases from V and 2 bases from J, with 11 bases in between. CDR1 is SGHAT and CDR2 is FQNNGV in the germline V gene. The CDR3 loop reads CASSLEVGPAYEQYF. The CDR3 DNA reads as TGTGCCAGCAGCTTAGAGGTTGGCCCAGCCTACGAGCAGTACTTC.

In this sample, this clone turned up a few times. This chain joins TRBV7-9 and TRBJ2-5; D remains ambiguous. Trimming cost V 5 bases and J 5 bases, with 15 bases left between them. This CDR3 has 14 amino acids. Germline CDR1 reads SEHNR; CDR2 reads FQNEAQ (reference sequence). CDR3 bases: TGTGCCAGCAGCCCCACGGGTGGGTGGGAGACCCAGTACTTC. It encodes CASSPTGGWETQYF.

In its sample, this clone was seen once. The chain links TRBV2 to TRBJ2-5; no definite D call. The CDR3 length is 13 residues. Trimming removed 4 bases from V and 5 bases from J, with 11 bases in between. Germline V gives CDR1 SNHLY, CDR2 FYNNEI. The CDR3 sequence: CASSGGFKETQYF. The DNA for the CDR3 is TGTGCCAGCAGTGGCGGTTTTAAGGAGACCCAGTACTTC.

V and J are TRBV5-1 and TRBJ1-2; 11 nucleotides line up with TRBD1. Germline V CDR1 and CDR2: SGHRS, YFSETQ. Trimming at V came to 6 bases and at J to 8 bases, leaving 9 bases not matched to a gene. The CDR3 runs 14 residues. CDR3 in amino acids: CASNVPGQGGGYTF. The CDR3 bases are TGCGCCAGCAACGTACCGGGACAGGGGGGAGGCTACACCTTC.

The V gene is TRBV5-4, the J gene TRBJ2-3, with TRBD2 matching over 7 bases. The CDR3 sequence is 14 residues long. CDR1 is SGHNT, CDR2 YYREEE, per germline (reference sequence). The trim removed 4 bases at V and 1 base at J, leaving 3 bases unmatched. The CDR3 DNA follows: TGTGCCAGCAGCCCCCTAGCGGGCACAGATACGCAGTATTTT. This sequence encodes CASSPLAGTDTQYF.

The genes are TRBV5-1 and TRBJ2-2; a weak D match, TRBD1 (6 bases). Germline assignment: CDR1 SGHRS and CDR2 YFSETQ. V shed 4 bases and J shed 4 bases, with 17 bases lying between them. The CDR3 runs 16 residues. CDR3 bases: TGCGCCAGCAGCCCATCAACCGGACAGCGCACCGGGGAGCTGTTTTTT. It yields the protein CASSPSTGQRTGELFF. Full variable domain (remainder filled in from reference TRBV5-1 and TRBJ2-2): KAGVTQTPRYLIKTRGQQVTLSCSPISGHRSVSWYQQTPGQGLQFLFEYFSETQRNKGNFPGRFSGRQFSNSRSEMNVSTLELGDSALYLCASSPSTGQRTGELFFGEGSRLTVL.